The TCR beta chain described here comes from a study of blood T cell repertoires in COVID-19. Study as a whole: Sites across the United States, Italy and Spain contributed samples from acute and convalescent COVID-19. Nucleic acid was either cDNA or gDNA, and it came from T cells, B-cell-depleted T cells, or PBMCs.

Original data processing: Nucleated cell counts were estimated from reference gene primer amplification. Measured with immunoSEQ multiplex PCR; TCRdb has only the in-frame clones, and not every one. V and J calls plus clone size are reproduced from that table; the DNA served to infer D and trimming. Among 200,000 or so clones, roughly 90% were seen once, and the ten largest hold over 1.5%. This clone was seen once. Germline CDR1 reads SGHNT; CDR2 reads YYREEE (reference sequence). This CDR3 is 14 amino acids long. Trimming at V came to 0 bases and at J to 8 bases, leaving 1 base not matched to a gene.

This receptor was obtained from a man in his sixties or seventies with acute or convalescent COVID-19. Input material: peripheral blood. The chain has TRBV5-4 and TRBJ1-4; 10 positions match TRBD1. DNA for the CDR3: TGTGCCAGCAGCTTGGGGGACAGGGGCGAAAAACTGTTTTTT. This encodes CASSLGDRGEKLFF.